Below, 20 T cell receptor beta chains from the same sample are listed, as sequenced in a study of Tregs in tolerant kidney transplant recipients. Libraries were prepared by immunoSEQ multiplex PCR; TCRdb keeps only in-frame clonotypes and omits some of them. The table shows tens of thousands of clones, with around nine tenths occurring only once. The material sequenced was CD8+ T cells from blood. These receptors originate from a human donor in good health.

The J gene is TRBJ2-7, the V gene TRBV4-2, with 8 bases fitting TRBD1. The V gene's germline CDR1 is LGHNA and CDR2 YNFKEQ. V lost 2 bases to trimming and J lost 5 bases; unmatched junction nucleotides: 8. CDR3 length: 15 residues. The CDR3: CASSQKDRDRDEQYF. CDR3 coding DNA: TGTGCCAGCAGCCAAAAGGACAGGGATCGAGACGAGCAGTACTTC.

J is TRBJ2-7 and V is TRBV29-1; no reliable D call. Deletions cut 7 bases from V and 7 bases from J, with 14 bases between. The CDR3 runs 11 residues. Per germline, CDR1 SQVTM and CDR2 ANQGSEA. The CDR3, as DNA: TGCAGCGCCCGACGAGCCCTGGAGCAGTACTTC. Residues: CSARRALEQYF.

The V and J genes are TRBV27 and TRBJ1-4; D uncertain. Trimming pared 6 bases from V and 1 base from J, leaving 12 bases between. The CDR3 covers 15 residues. Germline lookup yields CDR1 MNHEY and CDR2 SMNVEV (reference sequence). The CDR3 coding sequence is TGTGCCAGCAGCCCGCGGCGGGTAACTAATGAAAAACTGTTTTTT. This encodes CASSPRRVTNEKLFF.

The rearrangement joins TRBV7-9 to TRBJ1-2; TRBD1 aligns across 8 bases. The CDR3 spans 14 residues. V lost 5 bases to trimming and J lost 5 bases; unmatched junction nucleotides: 7. CDR1 SEHNR and CDR2 FQNEAQ come from the germline V gene (reference sequence). The CDR3 sequence is CASSLGQGGYGYTF. Written as DNA, the CDR3 is TGTGCCAGCAGCCTCGGACAGGGAGGATATGGCTACACCTTC.

V gene TRBV19 combines with J gene TRBJ1-1; possible D gene TRBD1, 5 bases. CDR3 size: 15 residues. V was pared by 6 bases and J by 2 bases, with 16 bases between. Looked up from germline, CDR1 is LNHDA and CDR2 is SQIVND (reference sequence). Written as DNA, the CDR3 is TGTGCCAGTAGACGGGACGAATTACTTAACACTGAAGCTTTCTTT. Its translation is CASRRDELLNTEAFF.

The rearrangement links TRBV9 to TRBJ1-1; TRBD1 matches at 9 bases. Germline CDR1 and CDR2: SGDLS and YYNGEE. Trimming took 4 bases from V and 4 from J; bases not matched to a gene: 5. The CDR3 length is 14 residues. CDR3 region: CASSPGQGFTEAFF. Here the CDR3 DNA reads TGTGCCAGCAGCCCGGGACAGGGCTTCACTGAAGCTTTCTTT.

The chain employs TRBV27 and TRBJ2-2; no reliable D call. Looked up from germline, CDR1 is MNHEY and CDR2 is SMNVEV (reference sequence). The CDR3 runs to 12 residues. Trimming took off 8 bases at V and 5 bases at J, with 9 bases between the two ends. The DNA for the CDR3 is TGTGCCAGCGGGATTACTACCGGGGAGCTGTTTTTT. Encoded protein: CASGITTGELFF.

CDR3 protein: CSVEDATGLAGNGELFF. The CDR3 DNA is TGCAGCGTTGAAGACGCCACTGGACTAGCCGGGAACGGGGAGCTGTTTTTT. V usage is TRBV29-1 and J usage is TRBJ2-2; 8 nucleotides agree with TRBD2. V lost 0 bases, J lost 7 bases, and 13 bases stayed unmatched. The CDR3 is 17 amino acids. Germline CDR1 is SQVTM and CDR2 is ANQGSEA.

The chain joins TRBV4-1 to TRBJ1-1; D not certain. CDR3 size: 11 residues. Germline V CDR1 and CDR2: MGHRA, YSYEKL. The V end was cut by 0 bases, the J end by 4 bases, with 0 bases between. CDR3 nucleotides: TGCGCCAGCAGCCAAGACACTGAAGCTTTCTTT. The encoded protein is CASSQDTEAFF.

This rearrangement joins TRBV13 to TRBJ1-3; TRBD1 matches at 9 bases. The CDR3 contains 16 residues. The V gene end was trimmed by 5 bases and the J gene end by 3 bases; junction bases not matched to a gene: 8. Germline V CDR1 and CDR2: PRHDT, FYEKMQ (reference sequence). The CDR3 DNA reads as TGTGCCAGCAGCCAAGAACAGGGGGCTAGTGGAAACACCATATATTTT. As protein: CASSQEQGASGNTIYF.

The CDR3: CASSLWASGGTYEQYF. The DNA for the CDR3 is TGCGCCAGCAGCTTGTGGGCTAGCGGGGGGACCTACGAGCAGTACTTC. V gene TRBV5-1 combines with J gene TRBJ2-7, with 11 bases that match TRBD2. Germline V gives CDR1 SGHRS, CDR2 YFSETQ. The CDR3 is 16 residues long. The V segment lost 1 base and the J segment 2 bases; nucleotides outside the gene matches: 5.

This chain uses TRBV5-6 with TRBJ2-5; 13 bases align to TRBD2. Germline V gene data show CDR1 as SGHDT and CDR2 as YYEEEE. Trimming cost V 4 bases and J 4 bases; bases outside gene matches: 7. The length of the CDR3 is 16 residues. The CDR3 region has the DNA TGTGCCAGCAGCCCCGGACTAGCGGGAGTCACAGAGACCCAGTACTTC. Its protein is CASSPGLAGVTETQYF.

J is TRBJ1-5 and V is TRBV7-9; D is undetermined. With 5 bases removed from V and 3 bases from J, the gap between germline ends came to 8 bases. The CDR3 has 13 residues. Looked up from germline, CDR1 is SEHNR and CDR2 is FQNEAQ (reference sequence). This CDR3 reads CASSLGPNQPQHF. CDR3 nucleotides: TGTGCCAGCAGCCTTGGACCCAATCAGCCCCAGCATTTT.

This clone was detected only once. This rearrangement joins TRBV10-1 to TRBJ1-1; tentatively, D is TRBD1 (6 bases). Germline loops: CDR1 WNHNN, CDR2 SYGVQD (reference sequence). With 5 bases removed from V and 4 bases from J, the gap between germline ends came to 14 bases. The CDR3 runs to 14 residues. The CDR3 DNA is TGCGCCAGCAGTAAAGCAGGGGTATTCACTGAAGCTTTCTTT. Encoded protein: CASSKAGVFTEAFF.

CDR3 sequence (DNA): TGTGCCAGCAGCTACCGGGACAGGCCTACCCCTAACTATGGCTACACCTTC. Translated, it gives CASSYRDRPTPNYGYTF. The chain is built from TRBV9 and TRBJ1-2; 8 nucleotides line up with TRBD1. The CDR3 has 17 residues. The V and J ends lost 4 bases and 0 bases, in that order; junction bases with no gene match: 11. Germline V lookup: CDR1 SGDLS, CDR2 YYNGEE.

This chain links TRBV4-2 with TRBJ2-7, with D unclear. The CDR3 is made up of 14 amino acids. Germline CDR1 LGHNA, CDR2 YNFKEQ. V lost 5 bases to trimming and J lost 3 bases, with 14 bases between them. The CDR3 sequence: CASSKGDGDYEQYF. The CDR3 nucleotides read TGTGCCAGCAGCAAAGGAGACGGAGACTACGAGCAGTACTTC.

The V call is TRBV14, the J call TRBJ2-1, with D maybe TRBD2 (5 bases). The ends were cut back, 4 bases at V and 7 bases at J, with 20 bases in the middle. CDR3 length: 16 residues. Germline loops: CDR1 SGHDN, CDR2 FVKESK. Here the CDR3 DNA reads TGTGCCAGCAGCCCGAGAGGGTATTCATACGGTAATGAGCAGTTCTTC. It yields the protein CASSPRGYSYGNEQFF.

This chain uses TRBV5-5 with TRBJ2-3, with 8 bases that match TRBD1. Germline V CDR1 and CDR2: SGHKS, YYEKEE (reference sequence). The junction had 9 bases not matched to a gene; V was cut back by 0 bases and J by 6 bases. The CDR3 sequence is 16 residues long. The CDR3 DNA reads as TGTGCCAGCAGCTTGGATGGGGCAGGGGGCGCGGATACGCAGTATTTT. It is translated as CASSLDGAGGADTQYF.

The V call is TRBV9, the J call TRBJ2-3; D is ambiguous. Looked up from germline, CDR1 is SGDLS and CDR2 is YYNGEE. V was clipped by 5 bases and J by 1 base, with 5 bases between them. The CDR3 length is 12 residues. CDR3 DNA: TGTGCCAGCAGGTCCGGCACAGATACGCAGTATTTT. Its protein is CASRSGTDTQYF.

The V gene is TRBV9, the J gene TRBJ1-1; no definite D call. The CDR3 is 12 amino acids. Germline CDR1 and CDR2: SGDLS and YYNGEE. The V end was cut by 3 bases, the J end by 0 bases, with 3 bases between. The CDR3 DNA reads as TGTGCCAGCAGCGACATGAACACTGAAGCTTTCTTT. The encoded protein is CASSDMNTEAFF.